The 6 T cell receptor beta chains below were found in one sample sequenced in a study of T cell responses to AZD1222 COVID-19 vaccine. TCRdb's table, derived via immunoSEQ multiplex PCR, lists solely in-frame clones and lacks some. The table shows 50,000 to 60,000 clones, with 60% to 80% occurring only once. The starting material was peripheral blood, obtained 28 days after the second AZD1222 dose. The receptors were gathered from an adult who received the AZD1222 COVID-19 vaccine.

This clone was detected only a few times. The chain recombines TRBV30 with TRBJ1-1; possibly TRBD1 for D (6 bases). The V gene lost 3 bases and the J gene lost 5 bases, with 19 bases spanning the gap. CDR3 size: 15 residues. The germline gives CDR1 GTSNPN, CDR2 SVGIG (reference sequence). CDR3 region: CAWRATGTQGTEAFF. The CDR3 nucleotides are TGTGCCTGGAGAGCTACCGGGACCCAGGGGACTGAAGCTTTCTTT.

The chain links TRBV11-2 to TRBJ2-3, with 8 bases that match TRBD2. J gave up 3 bases and V 0 bases, and 2 bases lay outside the gene matches. In germline, CDR1 is SGHAT, CDR2 FQNNGV. The CDR3 is 15 residues long. The CDR3 protein is CASSLDGTRTDTQYF. The CDR3 nucleotides are TGTGCCAGCAGCTTAGATGGGACTAGGACAGATACGCAGTATTTT.

CDR3 region: CASSEGTGNQPQHF. The CDR3 region has the DNA TGTGCCAGCAGTGAAGGGACAGGCAATCAGCCCCAGCATTTT. The chain joins TRBV6-1 to TRBJ1-5, with TRBD1 as a possible D gene (6 bases). V dropped 1 base and J dropped 2 bases, with 6 bases sitting between them. Germline V gene data show CDR1 as MNHNS and CDR2 as SASEGT. The CDR3 sequence is 14 residues long.

The chain is built from TRBV12-3 or TRBV12-4 and TRBJ1-2; D gene uncertain. V shed 5 bases and J shed 8 bases, with 12 bases lying between them. The CDR3 consists of 12 residues. CDR3 amino acids: CASSPYSGGYTF. CDR3 nucleotide sequence: TGTGCCAGCAGTCCGTACTCCGGGGGCTACACCTTC.

This sequence joins TRBV7-2 and TRBJ2-5, with 9 positions matching TRBD2. The germline gives CDR1 SGHTA, CDR2 FQGNSA. The V and J ends lost 2 bases and 3 bases, in that order; junction bases with no gene match: 1. The CDR3 totals 14 residues. The CDR3 DNA reads TGTGCCAGCAGCTTAAGACTAGCGGAAGAGACCCAGTACTTC. Translation: CASSLRLAEETQYF.

This chain links TRBV13 with TRBJ2-3; 12 bases match TRBD1. The CDR3 runs to 16 residues. J lost 4 bases, V lost 0 bases, and 2 bases had no gene match. The germline V gene has CDR1 PRHDT and CDR2 FYEKMQ (reference sequence). CDR3 in DNA: TGTGCCAGCAGCTTAGGTGGGACAGGGGGCCCAGATACGCAGTATTTT. Translation: CASSLGGTGGPDTQYF.